This note documents a single TCR beta chain sequence. Its antigen is as yet unknown. V dropped 7 bases and J dropped 4 bases, with 13 bases sitting between them. The CDR3 loop spans 14 amino acids. CDR1 is ENHRY, CDR2 SYGVKD, per germline. The data were taken from a study of blood T cells in healthy people across ages. Looking at the study overall: About one barcoded TCR beta cDNA was captured per two T cells. General study points: More naive CD4+ cells and higher diversity were found in long-lived than in aged donors.

PCR was performed a second time for about 7 to 11 cycles using a sample-barcoded 5' primer and a J-beta primer mix. A 12-random-nucleotide template-switch adaptor tagged each cDNA molecule. There were at least 2.5 million CDR3-containing paired-end reads obtained from each sample. TCRdb processed the 5' RACE reads anew with MiXCR; each CDR3 protein has one entry. Counted here are approximately 880,000 distinct CDR3 sequences, 40% to 60% occurring once; the ten biggest clones make up around an eighth. Sequencing was done on a sample of blood. This clonotype was sampled from a young man in good health. The chain is built from TRBV10-3 and TRBJ2-2; the D call may be TRBD1 or TRBD2 (5 bases each). The CDR3 here is CAIKSGTLTGELFF. DNA of the CDR3: TGTGCCATCAAGTCGGGGACCCTCACCGGGGAGCTGTTTTTT.